Below are 20 T cell receptor beta chains sequenced from a single sample in a study of blood T cells in healthy people across ages. Then a second PCR, running roughly 7 to 11 cycles, was carried out with a sample-barcoded 5' primer and a J-beta primer mix. Each CDR3 protein gets one entry after TCRdb re-called the 5' RACE reads with MiXCR. The data contain fewer than 750,000 distinct CDR3 sequences, roughly half of them singletons. Specimen: blood. The receptors were gathered from a woman aged 80 or over in good health.

The V and J genes are TRBV28 and TRBJ2-5; 7 nucleotides align to TRBD2. V lost 1 base, J lost 5 bases, and 7 bases stayed unmatched. This CDR3 has 15 residues. Germline-derived CDR1 and CDR2 are MDHEN and SYDVKM. CDR3 sequence (DNA): TGTGCCAGCAGTTTATTTGTGGGGGGGAAGGAGACCCAGTACTTC. Amino acid sequence: CASSLFVGGKETQYF. Looking up the rest from reference TRBV28 and TRBJ2-5 gives the full variable domain: DVKVTQSSRYLVKRTGEKVFLECVQDMDHENMFWYRQDPGLGLRLIYFSYDVKMKEKGDIPEGYSVSREKKERFSLILESASTNQTSMYLCASSLFVGGKETQYFGPGTRLLVL.

The rearrangement links TRBV10-3 to TRBJ1-4; D is ambiguous. Trimming removed 0 bases from V and 4 bases from J, with 9 bases in between. Germline lookup yields CDR1 ENHRY and CDR2 SYGVKD. The CDR3 is 15 residues long. The CDR3 here is CAISESAGYNEKLFF. CDR3 DNA: TGTGCCATCAGTGAGTCGGCGGGGTATAATGAAAAACTGTTTTTT.

This clonotype came up many times. The chain is built from TRBV4-1 and TRBJ2-1, with TRBD2 matching 8 bases. Unmatched junction bases numbered 8, after V lost 4 bases and J lost 3 bases. Germline CDR1 is MGHRA and CDR2 is YSYEKL. The CDR3 contains 16 residues. DNA of the CDR3: TGCGCCAGCAGCCGATCTGGGCGGGAGGTCTACAATGAGCAGTTCTTC. Protein: CASSRSGREVYNEQFF.

The J gene is TRBJ1-4, the V gene TRBV5-1; 10 nucleotides align to TRBD1. The germline gives CDR1 SGHRS, CDR2 YFSETQ. V shed 7 bases and J 6 bases; nucleotides not matched to a gene: 6. The CDR3 totals 14 residues. For the CDR3, the DNA is TGCGCCAGCGGGTCCGGGACAGGGGATGAAAAACTGTTTTTT. It is translated as CASGSGTGDEKLFF.

The V gene is TRBV9, the J gene TRBJ2-7; 8 bases fit TRBD2. Losses at the gene ends were 3 bases for V and 0 bases for J; bases not matched to a gene: 5. Germline loops: CDR1 SGDLS, CDR2 YYNGEE. This CDR3 contains 15 residues. The CDR3 DNA is TGTGCCAGCAGCGGACCGGGGGGGAGCTCCTACGAGCAGTACTTC. The encoded protein is CASSGPGGSSYEQYF.

J is TRBJ1-2 and V is TRBV27; the match to TRBD1 covers 9 bases. J lost 4 bases, V lost 8 bases, and 8 bases had no gene match. This CDR3 has 14 amino acids. Germline assignment: CDR1 MNHEY and CDR2 SMNVEV (reference sequence). CDR3 amino acids: CASSASGQGYGYTF. The DNA of the CDR3 is TGTGCCAGCTCAGCATCGGGACAGGGCTATGGCTACACCTTC.

Worth noting for this clonotype: It may be a read error: a sequence one base away is much more abundant. The V and J genes are TRBV5-1 and TRBJ1-2; D gene uncertain. Germline V CDR1 and CDR2: SGHRS, YFSETQ. CDR3 length equals 14 residues. CDR3 DNA: TGCGCCGGCAGCTTGTCCGGGCAGACCTATGGCTACACCTTC. Its protein product is CAGSLSGQTYGYTF.

This clonotype was seen a few times. A much larger clone differs from this one at a single base, so this may be a read error. This sequence joins TRBV5-1 and TRBJ2-1; 7 positions agree with TRBD1. The junction had 5 bases not matched to a gene; V was cut back by 3 bases and J by 8 bases. Germline V lookup: CDR1 SGHRS, CDR2 YFSETQ. The CDR3 sequence is 13 residues long. CDR3: CASSCDRAYEQFF. The CDR3 nucleotides read TGCGCCAGCAGCTGCGACAGGGCGTATGAGCAGTTCTTC.

The V and J genes are TRBV27 and TRBJ2-1, with D unresolved. The CDR3 runs 16 residues. The germline V and J ends were trimmed by 0 bases and 7 bases, with 16 bases remaining between them. The germline V gene encodes CDR1 MNHEY and CDR2 SMNVEV (reference sequence). The CDR3, as DNA: TGTGCCAGCAGTTTATCGGGGTGGCTGGTTAGTAATGAGCAGTTCTTC. It is translated as CASSLSGWLVSNEQFF.

The J gene is TRBJ2-1, the V gene TRBV14; TRBD1 aligns across 7 bases. Germline V CDR1 and CDR2: SGHDN, FVKESK. The CDR3 length is 15 residues. The V gene end was trimmed by 2 bases and the J gene end by 5 bases; junction bases not matched to a gene: 6. For the CDR3, the DNA is TGTGCCAGCAGCCAATTAGGCCAGGGGGACAATGAGCAGTTCTTC. Amino acids: CASSQLGQGDNEQFF.

This clonotype has only a few counts. J is TRBJ2-2 and V is TRBV24-1; D may be TRBD2 (6 bases). The V end lost 12 bases, the J end lost 0 bases, and 13 bases lay between the germline ends. The CDR3 length is 14 residues. Germline V lookup: CDR1 KGHDR, CDR2 SFDVKD. The CDR3 nucleotides are TGTGCCGCGGGGACGGAAACGAACACCGGGGAGCTGTTTTTT. The encoded protein is CAAGTETNTGELFF.

The chain recombines TRBV12-3 or TRBV12-4 with TRBJ1-5; TRBD1 matches 7 bases. This CDR3 has 15 residues. The junction had 6 bases not matched to a gene; V was cut back by 6 bases and J by 1 base. The CDR3 is CASSQGVGSNQPQHF. For the CDR3, the DNA is TGTGCCAGCAGCCAGGGGGTAGGAAGCAATCAGCCCCAGCATTTT.

This clonotype appeared many times. The J gene is TRBJ2-2, the V gene TRBV29-1; TRBD2 matches 7 bases. The CDR3 length is 14 residues. V lost 5 bases and J lost 4; bases outside the gene matches: 7. CDR1 is SQVTM, CDR2 ANQGSEA, per germline. The CDR3 bases are TGCAGCGTTAACCGGGGAGGGAGCACCGGGGAGCTGTTTTTT. This translates into CSVNRGGSTGELFF.

The chain is built from TRBV4-2 and TRBJ2-4, with 7 bases identical to TRBD2. The closer fit of TRBJ2-7 to the DNA end suggests the J call may be wrong. The CDR3 totals 16 residues. Germline lookup yields CDR1 LGHNA and CDR2 YNFKEQ. The CDR3 DNA reads as TGTGCCAGCAGCCAAGATCTTGACAGCGGGGCCTACGAGCAGTACTTC. Translation: CASSQDLDSGAYEQYF.

This clonotype was seen only a few times. The chain employs TRBV20-1 and TRBJ1-6; possible D gene TRBD1, 5 bases. The germline gives CDR1 DFQATT, CDR2 SNEGSKA (reference sequence). CDR3 length: 13 residues. Trimming cost V 3 bases and J 5 bases, with 8 bases left between them. CDR3 sequence: CSARGQNNSPLHF. The CDR3 nucleotides are TGCAGTGCTAGGGGGCAGAATAATTCACCCCTCCACTTT.

The chain is built from TRBV29-1 and TRBJ1-5, with 9 positions matching TRBD1. CDR1 and CDR2 from the germline V gene are SQVTM and ANQGSEA. V gave up 5 bases and J gave up 2 bases; unmatched junction bases: 4. The CDR3 sequence is 14 residues long. CDR3 loop: CSVTGGRGNQPQHF. Here the CDR3 DNA reads TGCAGCGTTACAGGGGGCAGGGGCAATCAGCCCCAGCATTTT.

The chain carries TRBV11-3 and TRBJ2-3; 10 bases map to TRBD2. The trim removed 1 base at V and 5 bases at J, leaving 9 bases unmatched. Germline CDR1 and CDR2: SGHNT and YENEEA. The CDR3 is made up of 17 amino acids. The CDR3 nucleotides read TGTGCCAGCAGCTTAGGCCGGCTAGCGGGGGATGTAGATACGCAGTATTTT. This sequence encodes CASSLGRLAGDVDTQYF. Variable domain in full (rest from reference TRBV11-3 and TRBJ2-3): EAGVVQSPRYKIIEKKQPVAFWCNPISGHNTLYWYLQNLGQGPELLIRYENEEAVDDSQLPKDRFSAERLKGVDSTLKIQPAELGDSAVYLCASSLGRLAGDVDTQYFGPGTRLTVL.

This clonotype has a count of ten or more. The chain combines TRBV12-3 or TRBV12-4 with TRBJ2-7, with 7 bases fitting TRBD1. V lost 3 bases, J lost 8 bases, and 13 bases stayed unmatched. This CDR3 comprises 15 residues. CDR3 amino acids: CASSLQGVILHQQYF. The CDR3 DNA reads as TGTGCCAGCAGTTTGCAGGGGGTGATACTTCACCAGCAGTACTTC.

In its sample, this clonotype was seen many times. The gene calls are TRBV5-1 and TRBJ2-5; 8 bases fit TRBD2. The CDR3 has 16 residues. V lost 2 bases to trimming and J lost 2 bases; unmatched junction nucleotides: 8. Germline CDR1 is SGHRS and CDR2 is YFSETQ. The DNA for the CDR3 is TGCGCCAGCAGCTTCTCTCCTAGCGGGCAGCAAGAGACCCAGTACTTC. Its protein is CASSFSPSGQQETQYF. The entire variable domain, with the rest obtained from reference TRBV5-1 and TRBJ2-5, is as follows: KAGVTQTPRYLIKTRGQQVTLSCSPISGHRSVSWYQQTPGQGLQFLFEYFSETQRNKGNFPGRFSGRQFSNSRSEMNVSTLELGDSALYLCASSFSPSGQQETQYFGPGTRLLVL.

J is TRBJ1-2 and V is TRBV5-1; D uncertain. CDR1 SGHRS and CDR2 YFSETQ come from the germline V gene. The V end lost 4 bases, the J end lost 3 bases, and 10 bases lay between the germline ends. The CDR3 spans 13 residues. CDR3 coding DNA: TGCGCCAGCAGCCCTGGGCCCGACTATGGCTACACCTTC. Its translation: CASSPGPDYGYTF.